What follows is one T cell receptor beta chain and its context. Its antigen is unidentified. CDR1 KGHSH and CDR2 LQKENI come from the germline V gene. The CDR3 runs 16 residues. V gave up 3 bases and J gave up 7 bases; unmatched junction bases: 8. This entry is derived from a study of cytomegalovirus exposure and HLA in healthy donors. Sequenced by immunoSEQ multiplex PCR; TCRdb stores in-frame clones only, minus some. The sample lists 150,000 to 200,000 clones; roughly nine tenths were seen once. General study points: Some public TCRs appeared in many individuals, while most sequences were rare.

The validation cohort, a group of some 120 subjects, included the donors and was separate from the approximately 650-subject first cohort. The sequence was collected from a woman under 30 in good health and CMV-seropositive. This rearrangement joins TRBV18 to TRBJ2-7; the match to TRBD2 covers 14 bases. The source material was PBMCs. The CDR3 region is CASSPTGTSGSGEQYF. The CDR3 nucleotides read TGTGCCAGCTCACCGACTGGGACTAGCGGGAGTGGGGAGCAGTACTTC.